The clone carrying this T cell receptor beta chain was seen many times. What it binds is unknown. This sample was included in a study of human T cells and chemical hapten exposure. Time point denoted: patch test 3, about 24 weeks after DPC sensitization. Treatment: therapeutic diphenylcyclopropenone sensitization with weekly scalp DPC. Investigators collected blood before applying each patch test. Before extraction, the whole blood was not fractionated, and total RNA was taken from it. General study findings and limits: Counts of TCRs above 1 in 1000 frequency stayed unchanged with DPC sensitization.

MiXCR, applied by TCRdb to the RACE reads, yields one record per CDR3 protein. The table has approximately 86,000 distinct CDR3 sequences, 9.5% to 13% seen once. CDR3 length: 15 amino acids. V shed 0 bases and J shed 2 bases, with 11 bases lying between them. Germline CDR1 is DFQATT and CDR2 is SNEGSKA (reference sequence). The J gene is TRBJ1-5, the V gene TRBV20-1; TRBD1 is a possible D gene (5 bases). The sample consisted of whole blood, taken in connection with sensitization to the hapten diphenylcyclopropenone (DPC). The sequence came from a woman under 40 with alopecia areata. Some clones in this sample may be carry-over from other donors' samples. The CDR3 DNA sequence: TGCAGTGCTAGAGATTCCAGGGCTGGCAATCAGCCCCAGCATTTT. Protein: CSARDSRAGNQPQHF.